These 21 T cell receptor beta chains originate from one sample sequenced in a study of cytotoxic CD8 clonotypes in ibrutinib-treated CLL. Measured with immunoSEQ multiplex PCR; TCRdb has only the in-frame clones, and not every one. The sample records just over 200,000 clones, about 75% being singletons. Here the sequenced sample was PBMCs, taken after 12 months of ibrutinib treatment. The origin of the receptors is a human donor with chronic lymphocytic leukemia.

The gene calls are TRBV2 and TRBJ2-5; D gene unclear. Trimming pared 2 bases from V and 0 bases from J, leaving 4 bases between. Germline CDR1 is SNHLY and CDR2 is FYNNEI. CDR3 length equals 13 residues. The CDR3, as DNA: TGTGCCAGCAGTGAATACAACCAAGAGACCCAGTACTTC. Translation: CASSEYNQETQYF.

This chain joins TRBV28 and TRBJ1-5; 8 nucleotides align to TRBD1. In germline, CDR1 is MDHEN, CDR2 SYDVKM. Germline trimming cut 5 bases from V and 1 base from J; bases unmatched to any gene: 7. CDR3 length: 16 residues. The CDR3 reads CASSPQTGESNQPQHF. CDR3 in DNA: TGTGCCAGCAGTCCCCAGACAGGGGAAAGCAATCAGCCCCAGCATTTT. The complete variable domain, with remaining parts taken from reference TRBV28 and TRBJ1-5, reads DVKVTQSSRYLVKRTGEKVFLECVQDMDHENMFWYRQDPGLGLRLIYFSYDVKMKEKGDIPEGYSVSREKKERFSLILESASTNQTSMYLCASSPQTGESNQPQHFGDGTRLSIL.

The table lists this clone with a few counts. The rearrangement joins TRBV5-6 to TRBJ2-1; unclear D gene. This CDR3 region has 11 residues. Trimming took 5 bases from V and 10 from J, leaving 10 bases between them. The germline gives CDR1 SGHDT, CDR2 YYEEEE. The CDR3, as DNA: TGTGCCAGCAGGTCCCTTAGGGAGCAGTTCTTC. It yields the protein CASRSLREQFF.

The CDR3 here is CASSLRAVNTGELFF. Written as DNA, the CDR3 is TGCGCCAGCAGCTTGCGAGCGGTGAACACCGGGGAGCTGTTTTTT. The chain employs TRBV5-1 and TRBJ2-2; D is possibly TRBD2 (5 bases). V was pared by 1 base and J by 1 base, with 8 bases between. Germline V gives CDR1 SGHRS, CDR2 YFSETQ. The CDR3 spans 15 residues. Combining the CDR3 with reference TRBV5-1 and TRBJ2-2 gives the whole variable domain KAGVTQTPRYLIKTRGQQVTLSCSPISGHRSVSWYQQTPGQGLQFLFEYFSETQRNKGNFPGRFSGRQFSNSRSEMNVSTLELGDSALYLCASSLRAVNTGELFFGEGSRLTVL.

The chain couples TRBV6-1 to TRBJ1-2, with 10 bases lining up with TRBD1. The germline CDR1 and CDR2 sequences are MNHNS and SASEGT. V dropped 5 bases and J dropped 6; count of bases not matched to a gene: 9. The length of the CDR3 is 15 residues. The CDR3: CASSSPPGQGNGYTF. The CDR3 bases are TGTGCCAGCAGTTCCCCACCGGGACAGGGGAATGGCTACACCTTC.

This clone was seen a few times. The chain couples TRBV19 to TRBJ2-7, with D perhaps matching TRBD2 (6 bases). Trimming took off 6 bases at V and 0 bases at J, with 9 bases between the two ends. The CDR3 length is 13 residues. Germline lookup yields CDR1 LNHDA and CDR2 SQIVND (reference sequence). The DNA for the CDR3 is TGTGCCAGTAGCACCGGGAGCTCCTACGAGCAGTACTTC. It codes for CASSTGSSYEQYF.

The DNA of the CDR3 is TGTGCCTGGAGTCCTAGCGGGGCCCCGGATACGCAGTATTTT. As protein: CAWSPSGAPDTQYF. The chain joins TRBV30 to TRBJ2-3; 9 bases fit TRBD2. Germline values: CDR1 GTSNPN, CDR2 SVGIG (reference sequence). With 2 bases clipped from V and 6 bases from J, the junction kept 6 bases outside the gene matches. The CDR3 runs to 14 residues.

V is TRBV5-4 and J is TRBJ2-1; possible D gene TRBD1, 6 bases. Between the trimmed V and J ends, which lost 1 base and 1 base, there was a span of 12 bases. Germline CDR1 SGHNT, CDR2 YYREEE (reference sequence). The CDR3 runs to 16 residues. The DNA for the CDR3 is TGTGCCAGCAGCTTGACAGGGCGAGGTTCCTACAATGAGCAGTTCTTC. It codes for CASSLTGRGSYNEQFF.

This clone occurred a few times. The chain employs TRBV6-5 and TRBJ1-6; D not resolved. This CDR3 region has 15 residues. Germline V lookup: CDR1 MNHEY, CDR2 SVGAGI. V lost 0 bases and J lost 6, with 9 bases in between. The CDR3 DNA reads TGTGCCAGCAGTTACTCGGGCCAGGCTAATTCACCCCTCCACTTT. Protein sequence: CASSYSGQANSPLHF.

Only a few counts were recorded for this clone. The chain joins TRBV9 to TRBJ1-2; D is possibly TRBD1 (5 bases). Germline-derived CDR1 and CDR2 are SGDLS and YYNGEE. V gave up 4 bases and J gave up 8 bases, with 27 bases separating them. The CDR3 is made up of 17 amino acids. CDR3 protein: CASSPHGEGKQTGGYTF. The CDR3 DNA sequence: TGTGCCAGCAGCCCCCATGGGGAGGGGAAGCAAACAGGAGGCTACACCTTC. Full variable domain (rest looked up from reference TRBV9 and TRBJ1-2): DSGVTQTPKHLITATGQRVTLRCSPRSGDLSVYWYQQSLDQGLQFLIQYYNGEERAKGNILERFSAQQFPDLHSELNLSSLELGDSALYFCASSPHGEGKQTGGYTFGSGTRLTVV.

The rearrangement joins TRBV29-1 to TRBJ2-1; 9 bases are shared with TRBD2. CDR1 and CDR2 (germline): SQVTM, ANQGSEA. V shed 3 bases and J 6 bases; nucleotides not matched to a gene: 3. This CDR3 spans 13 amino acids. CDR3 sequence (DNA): TGCAGCGTTGACACTAGCGGGCCCAATGAGCAGTTCTTC. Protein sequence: CSVDTSGPNEQFF.

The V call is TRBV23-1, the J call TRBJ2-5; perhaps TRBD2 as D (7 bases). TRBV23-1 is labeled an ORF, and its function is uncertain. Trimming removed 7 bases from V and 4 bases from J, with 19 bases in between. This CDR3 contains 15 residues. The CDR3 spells CASTTGGLRGETQYF. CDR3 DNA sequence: TGCGCCAGCACAACGGGGGGCCTCCGGGGAGAGACCCAGTACTTC.

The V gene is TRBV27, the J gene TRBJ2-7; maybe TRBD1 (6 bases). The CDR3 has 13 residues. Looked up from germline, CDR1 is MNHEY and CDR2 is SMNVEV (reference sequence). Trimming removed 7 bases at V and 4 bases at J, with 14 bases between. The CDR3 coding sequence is TGTGCCAGCACCCCCCGAGGGGGATACGAGCAGTACTTC. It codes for CASTPRGGYEQYF.

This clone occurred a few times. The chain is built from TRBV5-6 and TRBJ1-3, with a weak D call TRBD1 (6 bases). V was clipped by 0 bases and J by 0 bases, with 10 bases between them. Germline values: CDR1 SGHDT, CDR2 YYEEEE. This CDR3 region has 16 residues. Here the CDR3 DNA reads TGTGCCAGCAGCTTGGACAGGGTCAGCTCTGGAAACACCATATATTTT. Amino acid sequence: CASSLDRVSSGNTIYF.

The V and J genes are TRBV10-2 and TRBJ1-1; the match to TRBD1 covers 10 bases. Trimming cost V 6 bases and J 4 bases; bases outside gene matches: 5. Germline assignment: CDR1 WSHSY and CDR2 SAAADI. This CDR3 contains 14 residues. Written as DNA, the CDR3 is TGCGCCAGCAGCGCCGGGACAGGGGTCACTGAAGCTTTCTTT. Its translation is CASSAGTGVTEAFF.

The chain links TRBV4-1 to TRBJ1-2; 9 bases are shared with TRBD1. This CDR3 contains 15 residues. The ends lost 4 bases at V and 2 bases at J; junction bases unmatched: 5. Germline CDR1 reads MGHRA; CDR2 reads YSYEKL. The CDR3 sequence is CASSLDGQGNYGYTF. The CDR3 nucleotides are TGCGCCAGCAGCCTCGATGGACAGGGGAACTATGGCTACACCTTC.

The CDR3 is CASSERTVGGYTF. Written as DNA, the CDR3 is TGTGCCAGCAGCGAGCGGACAGTCGGTGGCTACACCTTC. The chain employs TRBV7-6 and TRBJ1-2; D perhaps matches TRBD1 (6 bases). V was trimmed by 5 bases and J by 7 bases, leaving 14 bases between them. CDR3 length equals 13 residues. Germline CDR1 SGHVS, CDR2 FNYEAQ.

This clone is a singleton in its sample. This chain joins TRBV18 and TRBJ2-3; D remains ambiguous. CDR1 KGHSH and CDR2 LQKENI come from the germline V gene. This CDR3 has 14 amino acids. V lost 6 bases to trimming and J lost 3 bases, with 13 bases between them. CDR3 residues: CASSPAGRTDTQYF. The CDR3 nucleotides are TGTGCCAGCTCCCCCGCCGGAAGAACAGATACGCAGTATTTT.

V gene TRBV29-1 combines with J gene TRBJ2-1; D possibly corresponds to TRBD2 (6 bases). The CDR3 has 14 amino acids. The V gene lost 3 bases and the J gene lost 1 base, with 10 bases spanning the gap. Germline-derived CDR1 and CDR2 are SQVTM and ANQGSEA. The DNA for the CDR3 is TGCAGCGTTGAGGGGCGGGGTTCCTACAATGAGCAGTTCTTC. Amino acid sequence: CSVEGRGSYNEQFF.

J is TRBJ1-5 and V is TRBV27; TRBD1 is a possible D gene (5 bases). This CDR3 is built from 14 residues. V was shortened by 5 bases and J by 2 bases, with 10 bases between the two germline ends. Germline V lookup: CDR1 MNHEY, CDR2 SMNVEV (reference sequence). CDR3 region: CASSQGLGNQPQHF. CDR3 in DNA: TGTGCCAGCAGTCAGGGCTTGGGCAATCAGCCCCAGCATTTT.

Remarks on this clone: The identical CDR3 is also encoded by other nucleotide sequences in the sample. CDR3 DNA sequence: TGTGCCAGCAGCTCTTATACAGATACGCAGTATTTT. Translation: CASSSYTDTQYF. This chain joins TRBV7-2 and TRBJ2-3; D gene uncertain. Trimming stripped 4 bases from V and 3 bases from J, with 5 bases between. The CDR3 totals 12 residues. The germline gives CDR1 SGHTA, CDR2 FQGNSA.